The T cell receptor beta chain described here comes from a study of shared clonotypes between healthy human individuals. Whole-study results and caveats: A small donor pool kept down the genetic and exposure-history diversity that was represented.

The CDR3 consists of 13 residues. Trimming left V 6 bases short and J 14 bases short, with 17 bases between. Germline V gene lookup returns CDR1 SGHAT and CDR2 FQNNGV. As to this clone: Its specificity is not known.

The test was conducted at deep level. Sequencing of unsorted PBMC DNA was carried out using ten immunoSEQ deep assay plates. Method: immunoSEQ multiplex PCR; TCRdb's copy keeps in-frame clones and lacks some. The sample holds over 400,000 clones, about 78% seen once. The chain has TRBV11-2 and TRBJ1-6, with D possibly TRBD1 on 5 matching bases. The sequenced sample consisted of PBMCs. The receptor comes from a woman aged 40 to 49 in good health. Some clones in this sample may be carry-over from other donors' samples. CDR3 nucleotide sequence: TGTGCCAGCAGTGATGGGGCCCGATTGGCCCTCCACTTT. It translates to CASSDGARLALHF.